The 20 T cell receptor beta chains given below trace back to one sample, sequenced in a study of CD8+ T cells in alopecia areata. Following RNA extraction, reverse transcription yielded cDNA that acted as the sequencing template. Assay used: immunoSEQ multiplex PCR; TCRdb lists only in-frame clones, some missing. The data contain around 270,000 clones, about three fifths of them singletons. Treatment denoted: oral pan-JAK inhibitor, 5-10 mg twice daily. Source: CD4+ T cells sorted from blood, taken at week 24, from a patient treated with tofacitinib. The receptors here all came from a human donor with alopecia areata.

This clone was found a few times. V and J are TRBV5-1 and TRBJ2-5; the D gene is possibly TRBD1 (5 bases). V was pared by 1 base and J by 6 bases, with 16 bases between. Germline V gives CDR1 SGHRS, CDR2 YFSETQ. There are 15 residues in the CDR3. The CDR3 DNA is TGCGCCAGCAGCTTGAGTTTGGGCGACAGAAAGACCCAGTACTTC. Protein product: CASSLSLGDRKTQYF.

This clone was seen only a few times. The chain employs TRBV2 and TRBJ1-5; D ambiguous. Germline V CDR1 and CDR2: SNHLY, FYNNEI. Trimming took off 4 bases at V and 12 bases at J, with 13 bases between the two ends. The CDR3 has 12 amino acids. The CDR3 reads CASSGRTYDQHF. CDR3 nucleotide sequence: TGTGCCAGCAGTGGGAGGACCTATGACCAGCATTTT.

V and J are TRBV29-1 and TRBJ1-2; 7 bases line up with TRBD1. CDR3 length: 14 residues. With 3 bases clipped from V and 0 bases from J, the junction kept 4 bases outside the gene matches. Germline-derived CDR1 and CDR2 are SQVTM and ANQGSEA. CDR3 amino acids: CSVEGQLANYGYTF. The CDR3 bases are TGCAGCGTTGAGGGACAGTTAGCTAACTATGGCTACACCTTC.

The genes are TRBV5-4 and TRBJ2-1, with 9 bases lining up with TRBD1. The CDR3 totals 15 residues. V gave up 0 bases and J gave up 4 bases; unmatched junction bases: 2. Germline CDR1 is SGHNT and CDR2 is YYREEE (reference sequence). Written as DNA, the CDR3 is TGTGCCAGCAGCTTGGTGGACAGGGGATACAATGAGCAGTTCTTC. Amino acid sequence: CASSLVDRGYNEQFF.

This clone was seen more than once but under ten times. The V gene is TRBV27, the J gene TRBJ2-3; the D is unclear. CDR3 size: 13 residues. Germline assignment: CDR1 MNHEY and CDR2 SMNVEV (reference sequence). Trimming cost V 5 bases and J 0 bases, with 6 bases left between them. The CDR3 loop reads CASSGHSTDTQYF. CDR3 in DNA: TGTGCCAGCAGTGGTCACAGCACAGATACGCAGTATTTT.

This sequence joins TRBV4-2 and TRBJ1-2, with D maybe TRBD1 (6 bases). Per the germline V gene, CDR1 is LGHNA and CDR2 is YNFKEQ. The ends were cut back, 4 bases at V and 5 bases at J, with 17 bases in the middle. This CDR3 has 15 amino acids. The CDR3 nucleotides read TGTGCCAGCAGCCTCGCGTTCGACAGGCCATATGGCTACACCTTC. Residues: CASSLAFDRPYGYTF.

This chain uses TRBV6-5 with TRBJ1-4; TRBD1 matches 8 bases. Trimming at V came to 8 bases and at J to 8 bases, leaving 13 bases not matched to a gene. This CDR3 has 15 residues. Germline V gene sequence: CDR1 MNHEY, CDR2 SVGAGI. CDR3 residues: CASGLRQGRREKLFF. Here the CDR3 DNA reads TGTGCCAGCGGACTACGACAGGGGAGGAGGGAAAAACTGTTTTTT.

This clone was recorded a few times. V and J are TRBV12-5 and TRBJ2-5; the D is unclear. The CDR3 length is 12 residues. V gave up 6 bases and J gave up 5 bases, with 10 bases separating them. Germline-derived CDR1 and CDR2 are LGHNT and FRNRAP. The CDR3 protein is CASGSSTETQYF. CDR3 coding DNA: TGTGCTAGTGGCTCCTCCACGGAGACCCAGTACTTC.

The V and J genes are TRBV10-2 and TRBJ2-7, with 11 positions matching TRBD1. Germline V lookup: CDR1 WSHSY, CDR2 SAAADI. V trimming: 1 base; J trimming: 7 bases; junction bases outside the gene matches: 9. This CDR3 contains 16 residues. CDR3 bases: TGCGCCAGCAGTGAGTTACGGACAGGGGGCGTAGAAGAGCAGTACTTC. Translation gives CASSELRTGGVEEQYF.

This clone turned up a few times. J is TRBJ2-6 and V is TRBV7-2, with D possibly being TRBD1 or TRBD2 (5 bases each). Germline V gene lookup returns CDR1 SGHTA and CDR2 FQGNSA. The CDR3 length is 16 residues. V was trimmed by 5 bases and J by 4 bases, leaving 15 bases between them. In DNA, the CDR3 is TGTGCCAGCAGCCTTGACGGGGCCTCAGGGGCCAACGTCCTGACTTTC. As protein: CASSLDGASGANVLTF.

With regard to this clone: One junction end disagrees with the germline gene, perhaps due to a read error. V usage is TRBV29-1 and J usage is TRBJ2-2; TRBD2 agrees at 7 bases. Germline assignment: CDR1 SQVTM and CDR2 ANQGSEA. The CDR3 runs 14 residues. CDR3 region: CSVEVGGNAGELFF. CDR3 sequence (DNA): TGCAGCGTTGAAGTGGGGGGGAACGCCGGGGAGCTGTTTTTT.

J is TRBJ2-3 and V is TRBV15; unclear D gene. With 4 bases removed from V and 2 bases from J, the gap between germline ends came to 7 bases. CDR3 length: 13 amino acids. From germline, CDR1 is LNHNV and CDR2 YYDKDF (reference sequence). The CDR3 DNA reads as TGTGCCACCAGCAATGAGTACACAGATACGCAGTATTTT. Its protein is CATSNEYTDTQYF.

This CDR3 is CASSEALGQNYGYTF. CDR3 nucleotide sequence: TGTGCCAGCAGTGAAGCCCTAGGACAGAACTATGGCTACACCTTC. The V call is TRBV6-1, the J call TRBJ1-2, with D maybe TRBD1 (6 bases). The CDR3 runs to 15 residues. Germline V CDR1 and CDR2: MNHNS, SASEGT. The germline V and J ends were trimmed by 0 bases and 2 bases, with 10 bases remaining between them.

In nucleotides, the CDR3 is TGTGCCAGCAGCACTGGACAGGCGTCCTATAATTCACCCCTCCACTTT. It is translated as CASSTGQASYNSPLHF. The chain uses TRBV7-2 and TRBJ1-6; 7 bases align to TRBD1. The germline V gene encodes CDR1 SGHTA and CDR2 FQGNSA. The V segment lost 5 bases and the J segment 1 base; nucleotides outside the gene matches: 5. There are 16 residues in the CDR3.

CDR3 nucleotides: TGTGCCAGCAGCCAAGGATACGGGGGGAACACCGGGGAGCTGTTTTTT. Protein sequence: CASSQGYGGNTGELFF. The J gene is TRBJ2-2, the V gene TRBV4-2; possible D gene TRBD2, 6 bases. The ends were cut back, 1 base at V and 1 base at J, with 10 bases in the middle. This CDR3 has 16 residues. In germline, CDR1 is LGHNA, CDR2 YNFKEQ.

The chain has TRBV6-5 and TRBJ1-1; 7 bases are a match to TRBD1. V lost 2 bases to trimming and J lost 8 bases; unmatched junction nucleotides: 2. Germline CDR1 is MNHEY and CDR2 is SVGAGI. The CDR3 consists of 12 residues. The CDR3 DNA sequence: TGTGCCAGCAGTTACGGGGACAGAGAAGCTTTCTTT. Amino acid sequence: CASSYGDREAFF.

The chain couples TRBV7-2 to TRBJ2-3, with 10 bases matching TRBD2. CDR1 SGHTA and CDR2 FQGNSA come from the germline V gene. The V and J ends lost 2 bases and 1 base, in that order; junction bases with no gene match: 9. The CDR3 is made up of 18 amino acids. CDR3 loop: CASSLQSGGAGGTDTQYF. CDR3 sequence (DNA): TGTGCCAGCAGCTTACAAAGCGGGGGGGCCGGCGGCACAGATACGCAGTATTTT. The full variable domain, completed using reference TRBV7-2 and TRBJ2-3, is GAGVSQSPSNKVTEKGKDVELRCDPISGHTALYWYRQSLGQGLEFLIYFQGNSAPDKSGLPSDRFSAERTGGSVSTLTIQRTQQEDSAVYLCASSLQSGGAGGTDTQYFGPGTRLTVL.

This chain uses TRBV5-6 with TRBJ2-2; 7 bases match TRBD2. Germline V gene data show CDR1 as SGHDT and CDR2 as YYEEEE. J gave up 7 bases and V 5 bases, and 14 bases lay outside the gene matches. The CDR3 totals 16 residues. This CDR3 is CASRFATAGRSGELFF. CDR3 bases: TGTGCCAGCAGGTTCGCAACAGCGGGGCGTAGCGGGGAGCTGTTTTTT.

J is TRBJ2-6 and V is TRBV5-4; D is ambiguous. V lost 2 bases to trimming and J lost 2 bases, with 14 bases between them. Germline assignment: CDR1 SGHNT and CDR2 YYREEE (reference sequence). The CDR3 totals 17 residues. The CDR3 loop reads CASSLEVPRTGANVLTF. CDR3 nucleotide sequence: TGTGCCAGCAGCTTAGAGGTACCACGCACTGGGGCCAACGTCCTGACTTTC.

The rearrangement uses TRBV29-1 and TRBJ2-1, with 10 bases matching TRBD2. Looked up from germline, CDR1 is SQVTM and CDR2 is ANQGSEA. The CDR3 is 15 amino acids. Germline trimming cut 8 bases from V and 6 bases from J; bases unmatched to any gene: 13. The CDR3 protein is CSLVPTSGVSNEQFF. The CDR3 coding sequence is TGCAGCCTTGTACCAACTAGCGGGGTATCCAATGAGCAGTTCTTC.